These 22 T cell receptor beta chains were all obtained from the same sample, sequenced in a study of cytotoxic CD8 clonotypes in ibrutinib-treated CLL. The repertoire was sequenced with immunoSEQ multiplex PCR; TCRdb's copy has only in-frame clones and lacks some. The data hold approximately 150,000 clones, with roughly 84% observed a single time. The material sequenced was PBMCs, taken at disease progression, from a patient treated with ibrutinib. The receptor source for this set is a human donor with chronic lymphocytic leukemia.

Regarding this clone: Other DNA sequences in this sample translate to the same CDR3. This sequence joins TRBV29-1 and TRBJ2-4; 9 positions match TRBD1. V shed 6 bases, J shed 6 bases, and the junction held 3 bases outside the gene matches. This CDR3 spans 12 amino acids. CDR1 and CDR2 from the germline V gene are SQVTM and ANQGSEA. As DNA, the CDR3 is TGCAGCGTCGGACAGGGGAGAAACATTCAGTACTTC. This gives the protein CSVGQGRNIQYF.

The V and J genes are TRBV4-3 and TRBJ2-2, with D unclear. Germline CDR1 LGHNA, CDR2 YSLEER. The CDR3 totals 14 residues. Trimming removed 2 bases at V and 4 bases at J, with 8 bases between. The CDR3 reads CASSQRDFTGELFF. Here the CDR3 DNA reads TGCGCCAGCAGCCAAAGGGATTTCACCGGGGAGCTGTTTTTT.

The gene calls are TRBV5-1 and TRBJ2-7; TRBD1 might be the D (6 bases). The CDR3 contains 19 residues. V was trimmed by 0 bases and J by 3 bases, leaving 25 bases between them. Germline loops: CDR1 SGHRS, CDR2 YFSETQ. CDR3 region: CASSLGLRQGTTADYEQYF. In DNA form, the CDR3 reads TGCGCCAGCAGCTTGGGGCTCAGGCAGGGGACAACTGCGGACTACGAGCAGTACTTC.

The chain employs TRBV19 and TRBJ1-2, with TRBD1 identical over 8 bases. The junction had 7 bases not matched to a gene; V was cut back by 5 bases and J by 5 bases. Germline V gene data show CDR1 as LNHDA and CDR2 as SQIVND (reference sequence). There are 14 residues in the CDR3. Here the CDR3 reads CASSFGQGEYGYTF. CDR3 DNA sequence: TGTGCCAGTAGTTTCGGACAGGGAGAATATGGCTACACCTTC.

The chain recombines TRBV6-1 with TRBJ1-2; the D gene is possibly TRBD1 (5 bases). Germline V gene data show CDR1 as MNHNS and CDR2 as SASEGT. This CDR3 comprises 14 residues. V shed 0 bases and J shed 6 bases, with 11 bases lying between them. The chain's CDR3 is CASSEAGGADGYTF. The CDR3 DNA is TGTGCCAGCAGTGAAGCAGGAGGGGCTGATGGCTACACCTTC.

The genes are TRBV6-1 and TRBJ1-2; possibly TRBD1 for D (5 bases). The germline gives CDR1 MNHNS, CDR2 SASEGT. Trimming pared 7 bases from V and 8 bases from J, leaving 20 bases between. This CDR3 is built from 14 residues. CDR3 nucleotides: TGTGCCAGCATATGGGGACTCCCCGCTAACGGCTACACCTTC. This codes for CASIWGLPANGYTF.

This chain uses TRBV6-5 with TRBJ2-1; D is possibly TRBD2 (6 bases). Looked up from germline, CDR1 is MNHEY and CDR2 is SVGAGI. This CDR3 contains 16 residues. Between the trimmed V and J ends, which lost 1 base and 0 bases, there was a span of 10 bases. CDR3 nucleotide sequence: TGTGCCAGCAGTTACTTAGCGGAGAGCTCCTACAATGAGCAGTTCTTC. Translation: CASSYLAESSYNEQFF.

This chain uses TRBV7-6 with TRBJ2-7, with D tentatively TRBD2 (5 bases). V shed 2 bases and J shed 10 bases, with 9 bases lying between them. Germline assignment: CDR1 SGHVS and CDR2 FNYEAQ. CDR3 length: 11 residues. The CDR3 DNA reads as TGTGCCAGCAGCTTATCGGGAATACAGTACTTC. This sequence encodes CASSLSGIQYF.

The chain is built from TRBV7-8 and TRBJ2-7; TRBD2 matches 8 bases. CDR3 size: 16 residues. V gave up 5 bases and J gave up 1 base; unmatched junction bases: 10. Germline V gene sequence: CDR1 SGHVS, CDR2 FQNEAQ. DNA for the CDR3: TGTGCCAGCAGCCCGGTAGCGGGGCCGTTTTCCTACGAGCAGTACTTC. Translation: CASSPVAGPFSYEQYF.

The CDR3 loop is CASSYSFNLLRETQYF. DNA for the CDR3: TGTGCCAGCAGTTACTCTTTCAACCTCCTAAGAGAGACCCAGTACTTC. V usage is TRBV6-5 and J usage is TRBJ2-5; D remains ambiguous. The CDR3 loop spans 16 amino acids. CDR1 is MNHEY, CDR2 SVGAGI, per germline. V lost 0 bases, J lost 4 bases, and 15 bases lay in between.

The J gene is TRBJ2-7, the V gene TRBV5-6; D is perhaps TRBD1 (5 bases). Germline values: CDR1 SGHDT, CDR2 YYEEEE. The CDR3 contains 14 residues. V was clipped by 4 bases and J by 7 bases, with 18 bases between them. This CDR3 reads CASSLPKGILEQYF. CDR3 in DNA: TGTGCCAGCAGCCTTCCTAAGGGGATTTTGGAGCAGTACTTC.

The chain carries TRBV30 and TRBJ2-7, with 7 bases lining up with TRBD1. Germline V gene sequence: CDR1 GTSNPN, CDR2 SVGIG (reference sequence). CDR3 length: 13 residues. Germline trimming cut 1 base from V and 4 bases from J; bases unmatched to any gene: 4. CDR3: CAWSGDRGYEQYF. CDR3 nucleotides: TGTGCCTGGAGTGGGGACAGAGGTTACGAGCAGTACTTC.

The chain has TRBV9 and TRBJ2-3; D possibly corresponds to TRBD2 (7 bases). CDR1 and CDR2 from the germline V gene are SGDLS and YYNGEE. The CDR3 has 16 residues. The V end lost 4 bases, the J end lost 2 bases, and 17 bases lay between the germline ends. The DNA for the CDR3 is TGTGCCAGCAGCCCCCGCGGGGGCAGCTTCACAGATACGCAGTATTTT. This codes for CASSPRGGSFTDTQYF.

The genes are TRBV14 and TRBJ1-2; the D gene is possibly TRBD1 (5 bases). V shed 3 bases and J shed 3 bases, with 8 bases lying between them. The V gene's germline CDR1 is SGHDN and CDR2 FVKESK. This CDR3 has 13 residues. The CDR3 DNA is TGTGCCAGCAGCCAGGGGACTTACTATGGCTACACCTTC. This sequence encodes CASSQGTYYGYTF.

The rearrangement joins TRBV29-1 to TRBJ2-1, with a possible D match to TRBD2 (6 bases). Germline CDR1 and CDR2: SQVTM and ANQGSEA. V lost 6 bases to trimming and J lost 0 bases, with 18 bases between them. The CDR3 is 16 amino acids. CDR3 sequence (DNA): TGCAGCGTCGACGGTCGGGACTCGAGCTCCTACAATGAGCAGTTCTTC. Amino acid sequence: CSVDGRDSSSYNEQFF.

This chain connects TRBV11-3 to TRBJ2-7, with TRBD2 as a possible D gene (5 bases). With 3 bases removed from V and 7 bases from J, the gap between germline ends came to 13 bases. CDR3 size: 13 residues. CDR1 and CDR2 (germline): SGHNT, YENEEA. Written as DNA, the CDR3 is TGTGCCAGCAGCTTTGTGGGGTCGGGAGAGCAGTACTTC. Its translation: CASSFVGSGEQYF.

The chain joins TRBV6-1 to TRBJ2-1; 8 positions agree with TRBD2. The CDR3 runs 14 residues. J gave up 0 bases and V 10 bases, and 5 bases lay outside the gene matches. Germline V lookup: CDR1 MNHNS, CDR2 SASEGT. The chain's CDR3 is CATGGVSSYNEQFF. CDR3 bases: TGTGCCACGGGGGGGGTGAGCTCCTACAATGAGCAGTTCTTC.

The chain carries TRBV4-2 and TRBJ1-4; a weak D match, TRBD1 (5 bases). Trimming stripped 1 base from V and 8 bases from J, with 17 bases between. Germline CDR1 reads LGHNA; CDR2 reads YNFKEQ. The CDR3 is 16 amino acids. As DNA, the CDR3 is TGTGCCAGCAGCCAAGTACTCCAGGGTTTAGGAGAAAAACTGTTTTTT. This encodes CASSQVLQGLGEKLFF.

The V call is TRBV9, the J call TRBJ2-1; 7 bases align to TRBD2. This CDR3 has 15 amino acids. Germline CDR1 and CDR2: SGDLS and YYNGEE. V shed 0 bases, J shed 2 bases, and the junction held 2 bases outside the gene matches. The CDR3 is CASSVGGSAYNEQFF. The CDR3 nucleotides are TGTGCCAGCAGCGTAGGCGGGAGTGCCTACAATGAGCAGTTCTTC.

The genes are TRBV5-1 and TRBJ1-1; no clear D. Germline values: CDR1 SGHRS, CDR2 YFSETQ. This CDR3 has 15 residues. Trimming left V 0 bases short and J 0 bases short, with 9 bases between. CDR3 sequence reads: CASSLVAGMNTEAFF. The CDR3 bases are TGCGCCAGCAGCTTGGTGGCGGGAATGAACACTGAAGCTTTCTTT.

CDR3 nucleotide sequence: TGCGCCAGCAGCTTGGTCGAGCTGGGGTACACAGATACGCAGTATTTT. It translates to CASSLVELGYTDTQYF. The rearrangement joins TRBV5-1 to TRBJ2-3; D remains unclear. The ends were cut back, 0 bases at V and 2 bases at J, with 13 bases in the middle. CDR3 length: 16 residues. Germline CDR1 is SGHRS and CDR2 is YFSETQ.

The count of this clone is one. Here the CDR3 reads CASSLAGDRDTQYF. The CDR3 DNA is TGTGCCAGCAGCTTAGCGGGAGATCGAGATACGCAGTATTTT. V usage is TRBV7-9 and J usage is TRBJ2-3, with D perhaps TRBD2 (5 bases). The CDR3 runs to 14 residues. The V gene's germline CDR1 is SEHNR and CDR2 FQNEAQ (reference sequence). V was shortened by 0 bases and J by 5 bases, with 9 bases between the two germline ends. Full variable domain (outside the CDR3, taken from reference TRBV7-9 and TRBJ2-3): DTGVSQNPRHKITKRGQNVTFRCDPISEHNRLYWYRQTLGQGPEFLTYFQNEAQLEKSRLLSDRFSAERPKGSFSTLEIQRTEQGDSAMYLCASSLAGDRDTQYFGPGTRLTVL.